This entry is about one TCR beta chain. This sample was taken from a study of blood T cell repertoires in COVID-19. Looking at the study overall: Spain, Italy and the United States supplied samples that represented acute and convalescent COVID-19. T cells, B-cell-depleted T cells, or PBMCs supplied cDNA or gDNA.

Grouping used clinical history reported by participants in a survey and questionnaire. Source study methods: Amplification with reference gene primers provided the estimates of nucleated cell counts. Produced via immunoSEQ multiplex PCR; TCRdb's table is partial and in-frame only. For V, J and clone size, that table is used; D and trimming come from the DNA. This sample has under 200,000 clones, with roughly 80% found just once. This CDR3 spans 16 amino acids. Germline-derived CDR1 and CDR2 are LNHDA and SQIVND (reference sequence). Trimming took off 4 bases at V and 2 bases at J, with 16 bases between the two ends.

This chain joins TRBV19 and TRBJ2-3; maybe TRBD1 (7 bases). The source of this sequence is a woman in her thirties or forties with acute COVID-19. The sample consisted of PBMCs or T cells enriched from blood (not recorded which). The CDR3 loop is CASSTRGVGITDTQYF. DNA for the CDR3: TGTGCCAGTAGTACCAGGGGGGTAGGAATCACAGATACGCAGTATTTT.